Listed here are 2 T cell receptor beta chains from one sample, sequenced in a study of T cell repertoires in cytomegalovirus infection. TCRdb reprocessed the reads via MiXCR and lists one record per CDR3 protein. In the table there are some 38,000 distinct CDR3 sequences, over 50% of which are singletons. No antigen is known for these receptors. The material sequenced was CD8+ T cells from cultured PBMCs, taken from culture after CMV antigen stimulation. These TCRs come from a human donor in good health (CMV status not recorded). Some clones in this sample may be carry-over from other donors' samples.

The rearrangement uses TRBV4-1 and TRBJ2-5, with D possibly matching TRBD2 (6 bases). The V end lost 2 bases, the J end lost 5 bases, and 21 bases lay between the germline ends. The germline V gene encodes CDR1 MGHRA and CDR2 YSYEKL. The CDR3 runs 17 residues. CDR3 nucleotides: TGCGCCAGCAGCCAATCTGGGGGTTCGGCGGGATGGGAGACCCAGTACTTC. It encodes CASSQSGGSAGWETQYF.

The sample holds a few counts of this clonotype. The chain joins TRBV11-2 to TRBJ2-1; TRBD2 aligns across 8 bases. The CDR3 covers 15 residues. Germline lookup yields CDR1 SGHAT and CDR2 FQNNGV. With 1 base clipped from V and 4 bases from J, the junction kept 3 bases outside the gene matches. This CDR3 is CASSLATSGYNEQFF. CDR3 nucleotides: TGTGCCAGCAGCTTAGCAACTAGCGGATACAATGAGCAGTTCTTC.